A single sample is the source of the 21 T cell receptor beta chains below, sequenced in a study of cytomegalovirus exposure and HLA in healthy donors. PCR used 60 Vbeta primers and 13 Jbeta primers. Data came from immunoSEQ multiplex PCR; TCRdb stores just in-frame clones and leaves some out. The top ten hold approximately 2.9% of the sample, which has 200,000 or so clones, 84% seen once. Sequenced input: PBMCs. The receptors shown here come from a woman aged 50 to 60 in good health and CMV-seropositive.

The DNA for the CDR3 is TGTGCCATCAGCCGATCTGACAGTCCTGAAGCTTTCTTT. Residues: CAISRSDSPEAFF. This chain joins TRBV6-5 and TRBJ1-1, with D perhaps matching TRBD1 (5 bases). V was cut by 10 bases and J by 6 bases, with 18 bases left in between. The CDR3 runs to 13 residues. Germline CDR1 and CDR2: MNHEY and SVGAGI.

V is TRBV15 and J is TRBJ2-3; TRBD2 agrees at 7 bases. The J segment lost 3 bases and the V segment lost 1 base, leaving 7 bases of the junction unmatched. From germline, CDR1 is LNHNV and CDR2 YYDKDF (reference sequence). The CDR3 sequence is 16 residues long. This CDR3 reads CATSRGGGGRTDTQYF. The CDR3 bases are TGTGCCACCAGCAGAGGTGGCGGGGGTAGAACAGATACGCAGTATTTT.

The chain combines TRBV7-2 with TRBJ2-2; D is perhaps TRBD2 (5 bases). Between the trimmed V and J ends, which lost 1 base and 8 bases, there was a span of 17 bases. Germline lookup yields CDR1 SGHTA and CDR2 FQGNSA. This CDR3 is 16 amino acids long. CDR3 loop: CASSLEQRGGWGELFF. Here the CDR3 DNA reads TGTGCCAGCAGCTTAGAGCAACGGGGTGGTTGGGGGGAGCTGTTTTTT.

This chain uses TRBV4-1 with TRBJ2-7, with D tentatively TRBD2 (5 bases). The germline gives CDR1 MGHRA, CDR2 YSYEKL. V was shortened by 4 bases and J by 3 bases, with 16 bases between the two germline ends. There are 15 residues in the CDR3. The CDR3 DNA is TGCGCCAGCAGCCCTTGGGCAGGAGGTTTCTACGAGCAGTACTTC. Translation gives CASSPWAGGFYEQYF.

CDR3 sequence reads: CASSTGTSGASEQYF. CDR3 bases: TGTGCCAGTAGTACTGGGACTAGCGGGGCCTCCGAGCAGTACTTC. The V gene is TRBV19, the J gene TRBJ2-7, with 13 bases fitting TRBD2. CDR3 length: 15 residues. The V gene's germline CDR1 is LNHDA and CDR2 SQIVND (reference sequence). V shed 4 bases, J shed 6 bases, and the junction held 6 bases outside the gene matches. Full variable domain (rest looked up from reference TRBV19 and TRBJ2-7): DGGITQSPKYLFRKEGQNVTLSCEQNLNHDAMYWYRQDPGQGLRLIYYSQIVNDFQKGDIAEGYSVSREKKESFPLTVTSAQKNPTAFYLCASSTGTSGASEQYFGPGTRLTVT.

V gene TRBV5-4 combines with J gene TRBJ2-7, with D perhaps matching TRBD2 (6 bases). Between the trimmed V and J ends, which lost 4 bases and 5 bases, there was a span of 19 bases. The CDR3 extends over 15 amino acids. CDR1 SGHNT and CDR2 YYREEE come from the germline V gene (reference sequence). CDR3 in amino acids: CASSQPGVQSNEQYF. The CDR3 coding sequence is TGTGCCAGCAGCCAGCCGGGGGTCCAATCCAACGAGCAGTACTTC.

The gene calls are TRBV6-6 and TRBJ1-5; possibly TRBD1 for D (6 bases). In germline, CDR1 is MNHNY, CDR2 SVGAGI (reference sequence). Trimming removed 2 bases from V and 6 bases from J, with 14 bases in between. The CDR3 is 15 amino acids. DNA for the CDR3: TGTGCCAGCAGTTACACTAACAGGGAGGGTCAGCCCCAGCATTTT. This gives the protein CASSYTNREGQPQHF.

The V gene is TRBV7-3, the J gene TRBJ2-3; D might be TRBD2 (7 bases). CDR3 length equals 15 residues. V lost 2 bases and J 5 bases, leaving 14 bases between the germline ends. Germline lookup yields CDR1 SGHTA and CDR2 FQGTGA. CDR3 nucleotide sequence: TGTGCCAGCAGCTTATGGGGGGGCGGGATAGATACGCAGTATTTT. This gives the protein CASSLWGGGIDTQYF.

This chain connects TRBV6-6 to TRBJ2-3; 11 bases agree with TRBD1. V lost 8 bases, J lost 5 bases, and 9 bases stayed unmatched. The germline gives CDR1 MNHNY, CDR2 SVGAGI (reference sequence). CDR3 length: 15 residues. The DNA of the CDR3 is TGTGCCAGCCAGGACAGGGGGCGTGTCGGAGATACGCAGTATTTT. Translating gives CASQDRGRVGDTQYF.

The chain recombines TRBV19 with TRBJ1-5, with TRBD1 matching over 7 bases. V shed 5 bases and J 7 bases; nucleotides not matched to a gene: 11. CDR3 size: 15 residues. The germline V gene has CDR1 LNHDA and CDR2 SQIVND (reference sequence). The CDR3 is CASSFTGEWGQPQHF. The CDR3 DNA sequence: TGTGCCAGTAGTTTCACAGGGGAGTGGGGCCAGCCCCAGCATTTT.

This chain uses TRBV7-2 with TRBJ2-5; possible D gene TRBD2, 7 bases. This CDR3 has 14 residues. Germline lookup yields CDR1 SGHTA and CDR2 FQGNSA. The ends were cut back, 3 bases at V and 5 bases at J, with 13 bases in the middle. For the CDR3, the DNA is TGTGCCAGCAGCTTCCAAGGGGGGGCGGAGACCCAGTACTTC. Amino acid sequence: CASSFQGGAETQYF.

The V and J genes are TRBV9 and TRBJ2-7; TRBD2 is a possible D gene (7 bases). Germline loops: CDR1 SGDLS, CDR2 YYNGEE. V dropped 3 bases and J dropped 0 bases, with 22 bases sitting between them. The CDR3 is 18 residues long. For the CDR3, the DNA is TGTGCCAGCAGCGAGCGGCCTACGACGGGGGGCGGCTCCTACGAGCAGTACTTC. It encodes CASSERPTTGGGSYEQYF.

The gene calls are TRBV9 and TRBJ2-5; 13 bases agree with TRBD2. J was trimmed by 2 bases and V by 3 bases; bases with no gene match: 4. This CDR3 is built from 16 residues. Germline CDR1 is SGDLS and CDR2 is YYNGEE. The CDR3 DNA follows: TGTGCCAGCAGCGCAACTAGCGGGGGGGGTCAAGAGACCCAGTACTTC. It codes for CASSATSGGGQETQYF.

The chain uses TRBV5-4 and TRBJ1-1; D ambiguous. The germline gives CDR1 SGHNT, CDR2 YYREEE (reference sequence). This CDR3 has 14 amino acids. V shed 1 base and J shed 11 bases, with 18 bases lying between them. The CDR3 DNA reads TGTGCCAGCAGCTTGCGTACAGATTCGTCCGAGGCTTTCTTT. Its translation is CASSLRTDSSEAFF.

The genes are TRBV9 and TRBJ2-1; tentatively, D is TRBD1 (5 bases). V was clipped by 3 bases and J by 2 bases, with 12 bases between them. The CDR3 runs to 15 residues. Germline CDR1 is SGDLS and CDR2 is YYNGEE. The CDR3 spells CASSASGSAYNEQFF. The CDR3 nucleotides read TGTGCCAGCAGCGCCTCAGGGTCGGCCTACAATGAGCAGTTCTTC.

J is TRBJ1-1 and V is TRBV5-4; D is unclear. CDR3 length equals 13 residues. CDR1 and CDR2 from the germline V gene are SGHNT and YYREEE (reference sequence). Trimming removed 1 base from V and 6 bases from J, with 10 bases in between. The CDR3 protein is CASSLSGEAEAFF. The CDR3 DNA reads as TGTGCCAGCAGCTTGAGCGGGGAAGCTGAAGCTTTCTTT.

The CDR3 loop reads CASSSMPGTGLQPQHF. Written as DNA, the CDR3 is TGCGCCAGCAGCTCGATGCCCGGGACAGGGTTGCAGCCCCAGCATTTT. The genes are TRBV5-1 and TRBJ1-5; 9 bases are shared with TRBD1. The V gene's germline CDR1 is SGHRS and CDR2 YFSETQ. Trimming cost V 3 bases and J 7 bases; bases outside gene matches: 11. CDR3 length equals 16 residues.

A few counts support this clone. This CDR3 reads CASRRQGGTEAFF. In DNA form, the CDR3 reads TGTGCCAGCAGGCGACAGGGCGGCACTGAAGCTTTCTTT. This sequence joins TRBV5-6 and TRBJ1-1; 7 bases are shared with TRBD1. V lost 5 bases, J lost 4 bases, and 5 bases stayed unmatched. Germline values: CDR1 SGHDT, CDR2 YYEEEE. CDR3 length equals 13 residues.

The rearrangement uses TRBV6-1 and TRBJ1-5; D is undetermined. Trimming removed 5 bases from V and 1 base from J, with 9 bases in between. The V gene's germline CDR1 is MNHNS and CDR2 SASEGT. This CDR3 has 14 amino acids. Here the CDR3 reads CASSRPGSNQPQHF. DNA of the CDR3: TGTGCCAGCAGTCGTCCGGGGAGCAATCAGCCCCAGCATTTT.

The V call is TRBV27, the J call TRBJ2-3; 8 positions agree with TRBD2. The CDR3 runs to 16 residues. Germline assignment: CDR1 MNHEY and CDR2 SMNVEV (reference sequence). V was clipped by 7 bases and J by 4 bases; unmatched bases: 13. CDR3 nucleotides: TGTGCCAGCACCCCCCGGCGGGGGGCCGTACCAGATACGCAGTATTTT. Translation: CASTPRRGAVPDTQYF.

This chain connects TRBV7-9 to TRBJ2-7; 13 nucleotides align to TRBD2. Unmatched junction bases numbered 8, after V lost 5 bases and J lost 1 base. The CDR3 has 17 amino acids. Germline loops: CDR1 SEHNR, CDR2 FQNEAQ (reference sequence). The CDR3 region is CASSRGLAGYGSYEQYF. CDR3 DNA sequence: TGTGCCAGCAGCCGGGGACTAGCGGGGTACGGGTCCTACGAGCAGTACTTC.